The entry below describes one TCR beta chain. This specimen comes from a study of blood T cell repertoires in COVID-19. The V gene end was trimmed by 7 bases and the J gene end by 2 bases; junction bases not matched to a gene: 13. There are 17 residues in the CDR3. Germline V lookup: CDR1 SNHLY, CDR2 FYNNEI. Participants reported their clinical history, and cohort assignment relied on those reports. Some clones are missing from TCRdb's copy, which holds only in-frame ones; the method was immunoSEQ multiplex PCR. Altogether hundreds of thousands of clones are present, approximately 79% being singletons, with the ten largest covering about 4%.

The sample was PBMCs or T cells enriched from blood (not recorded which). The chain recombines TRBV2 with TRBJ2-1; TRBD2 agrees at 8 bases. The TCR sequence derives from a man younger than 45 with acute COVID-19. The CDR3: CASNSRAGEAPYNEQFF. As DNA, the CDR3 is TGTGCCAGCAATTCGCGAGCGGGAGAAGCCCCCTACAATGAGCAGTTCTTC.